This note documents a single TCR beta chain sequence. What this receptor recognizes is not known. No clone much larger than this one lies a single base away; base qualities are absent. The sample originates from a study of beta chain features in type 1 diabetes (dated by TCRdb to 2016 to 2019). Looking at the study overall: Mean age, gender distribution, total cell number and subset yield were not different between patients and healthy donors. Across all samples, some 110,000,000 sorted cells were examined, and cell number per subset correlated strongly with RNA yield. The study compared the TCRB repertoires of sorted circulating CD4+ T cell subsets in recently diagnosed type 1 diabetes patients with those in matched healthy donors. Regulatory and stem cell-like memory subsets were obtained from only 8 patients and roughly 8 healthy donors, while naive and central memory subsets were obtained from all 30 or so donors. The research as a whole found: Patients with type 1 diabetes made fewer insertions and deleted more nucleotides at VDJ recombination sites, implying thymic rearrangement abnormalities. Naive, central memory and regulatory TCRB repertoires appeared to be more alike among patients than among healthy donors. Because small numbers of individuals were included in the HLA sub-analyses, any influence of HLA type on TCRB rearrangement was left unresolved. In all four CD4+ subsets, TCRB CDR3 length was moderately but significantly shorter in type 1 diabetes patients. Because cDNA was sequenced instead of genomic DNA, activated cells with high expression could be over-represented, although the groups did not differ in activation or CD3 levels. PCR might favor shorter templates, but patient and control samples were amplified and corrected together, so any skew would affect both groups equally.

Each donor gave one peripheral blood draw, approximately 110 mL on average, collected into heparinised tubes. Naive, central memory, regulatory and stem cell-like memory CD4+ T cells were sorted on a BD FACSAria II using a panel including CD45RO, CCR7, CD25, CD127, CD95 and CD27. Purity was above 98% for every sorted population. PBMCs were isolated right away by Lymphoprep density gradient centrifugation and were stained directly, without culture. So that batch effects would be minimized, each experiment stained and sorted samples in pairs, pairing one healthy donor with one patient. The CDR3 measures 13 amino acids from cysteine to phenylalanine. Only CDR3 DNA remains: 39 bases, in frame from the first base. V is pared back by 3 bases and J by 8 bases, with 8 bases lying between the germline termini. Sequences MNHEY (CDR1) and SMNVEV (CDR2) are obtained from the germline V gene (reference sequence).

The High Capacity cDNA Reverse Transcription Kit was used to reverse transcribe all of the isolated RNA, meaning that expressed TCRB transcripts were what got sequenced. Naive, central memory and regulatory T cell samples underwent deep immunoSEQ sequencing, averaging about 3.57 million total reads per sample. Sorted cells were lysed in RLT buffer, and RNA was extracted using DNase-treated RNeasy Micro or Mini kits according to cell number. Each cell subset was processed on its own to prevent cross-contamination, while patient and healthy donor samples were processed together. The immunoSEQ multiplex PCR was used to amplify TCRB sequences from cDNA, yielding 87-bp fragments that span the CDR3 region. Sequencing of the amplicons was performed on the Illumina HiSeq platform. The source study handled its data this way. Synthetic template baselines were used to correct PCR bias computationally, reads within Hamming distance 2 were collapsed, and singletons that could not be merged were discarded. Reads were aligned against IMGT so that V, D and J genes, CDR3 length and insertions or deletions at six rearrangement sites could be assigned. Within each subset, clonotype counts were normalized to sorted cell number, after which true diversity and Gini coefficients were computed with the tcR R package. The overlap coefficient, calculated on TCRB nucleotide sequences, was used to quantify repertoire sharing. As a proxy for the pre-selection repertoire, out-of-frame TCRB sequences from naive cells were analyzed. The source is immuneACCESS, and TCRdb retained only in-frame sequences with V and J called. Part of the clones is not carried over; for the studies checked, unresolved V genes explain less than half of this, and the remainder is unexplained. The DNA was the basis for D and trimming; V, J and clone size are from that table. The sample includes 400,000 to 550,000 clones, with roughly 11% observed a single time. Approximately 0.045% of the sample rests with the top ten.

The source of this sequence is a woman aged 18-29 years in good health. The chain is assembled from TRBV27 and TRBJ1-6; no D gene is confidently identified. What was sequenced was naive CD4+ T cells from blood. In light of the paper, this sample's cell subset or site label describes: true naive CD4+ T cells. The DNA reads as follows: TGTGCCAGCAGTTTCTTTGGGGATTCACCCCTCCACTTT. Its amino acids are CASSFFGDSPLHF.